This T cell receptor beta chain stems from a study of identical twins. TCRdb redid the calling of the 5' RACE reads with MiXCR, one entry per CDR3 protein. In the table there are 240,000 or so distinct CDR3 sequences, approximately 12% of which are singletons. This clonotype was observed at least ten times. Per germline, CDR1 LGHDT and CDR2 YNNKEL (reference sequence). The CDR3 spans 12 residues. The ends were cut back, 4 bases at V and 8 bases at J, with 11 bases in the middle. This sample also appeared in a second study, on yellow fever vaccine responses in identical twins.

What was sequenced was memory (CD45RO+) T cells sorted from blood. The chain combines TRBV3-1 with TRBJ1-1; D gene unclear. The receptor comes from a woman younger than 30 in good health. In DNA, the CDR3 is TGTGCCAGCAGCCTTGAGGTGGGGGAAGCTTTCTTT. It translates to CASSLEVGEAFF.